This TCR beta chain is drawn from a study of low-dose radiotherapy and immunotherapy resistance in tumors. Study-level background: Every six weeks patients received intravenous ipilimumab 1 mg/kg, and every two weeks they received intravenous nivolumab 240 mg. On a schedule of every two weeks, intravenous cyclophosphamide at a dose of 200 mg/m2 was delivered one day before each radiation and immunotherapy administration.

This clonotype has a count of ten or more. Germline V lookup: CDR1 MNHEY, CDR2 SVGEGT. Trimming took 5 bases from V and 8 from J; bases not matched to a gene: 3. This CDR3 contains 13 residues. TRAV and TRBV primers primed cDNA for both TCRalpha and TCRbeta. PCR amplification of the TCRs was performed with Phusion for approximately 20 PCR cycles, and it relied on a constant-region primer together with a V-primer adapter. Each CDR3 protein gets one entry after TCRdb re-called the reads with MiXCR. The sample consists of roughly 100,000 distinct CDR3 sequences, 20% of them appearing once. The time point here: after trial treatment. Treatment denoted: LDRT plus nivolumab, ipilimumab, low-dose cyclophosphamide and aspirin (RACIN trial). In the RACIN dose-escalation trial, donors got nivolumab plus ipilimumab with aspirin, cyclophosphamide and radiotherapy. Each patient who was eligible had an advanced solid tumor with no tumor-infiltrating lymphocytes.

The receptor comes from a female donor with ovarian cancer. The chain uses TRBV6-2 or TRBV6-3 and TRBJ2-3; 11 bases agree with TRBD2. Here the sequenced sample was PBMCs, taken after low-dose radiotherapy plus immunotherapy. The CDR3 reads CASSLGLAGTQYF. In nucleotides, the CDR3 is TGTGCCAGCAGTCTAGGACTAGCGGGTACGCAGTATTTT.